The 15 T cell receptor beta chains given below trace back to one sample, sequenced in a study of shared clonotypes between healthy human individuals. Produced via immunoSEQ multiplex PCR; TCRdb's table is partial and in-frame only. Found here are approximately 620,000 clones, around 97% of them singletons; the top ten hold 0.057%. Sequencing was done on a sample of naive CD4+ T cells sorted from blood. Subset indicated: CD45RA+ positively selected. The origin of the receptors is a woman younger than 45 in good health.

CDR3 coding DNA: TGTGCCAGCAGTGAACAGTGGAACACTGAAGCTTTCTTT. This codes for CASSEQWNTEAFF. This sequence joins TRBV2 and TRBJ1-1; no firm D call. The CDR3 consists of 13 residues. Looked up from germline, CDR1 is SNHLY and CDR2 is FYNNEI. The germline V and J ends were trimmed by 2 bases and 1 base, with 5 bases remaining between them. The whole variable domain, filled in from reference TRBV2 and TRBJ1-1, reads EPEVTQTPSHQVTQMGQEVILRCVPISNHLYFYWYRQILGQKVEFLVSFYNNEISEKSEIFDDQFSVERPDGSNFTLKIRSTKLEDSAMYFCASSEQWNTEAFFGQGTRLTVV.

The V gene is TRBV7-8, the J gene TRBJ2-5; tentatively, D is TRBD1 (5 bases). The last part of the DNA fits TRBJ2-7 better; the J call may be wrong. Per the germline V gene, CDR1 is SGHVS and CDR2 is FQNEAQ. This CDR3 has 15 residues. The DNA for the CDR3 is TGTGCCAGCAGTACCGCAGGGTCCCGGACCTACGAGCAGTACTTC. Translation: CASSTAGSRTYEQYF.

This clone has a single count. The chain combines TRBV18 with TRBJ2-2; 13 bases line up with TRBD2. The CDR3 totals 16 residues. V trimming: 0 bases; J trimming: 5 bases; junction bases outside the gene matches: 0. Germline V CDR1 and CDR2: KGHSH, LQKENI. CDR3 in amino acids: CASSPPTSGRTGELFF. CDR3 bases: TGTGCCAGCTCACCACCGACTAGCGGGAGGACCGGGGAGCTGTTTTTT.

This chain connects TRBV28 to TRBJ2-3; 9 bases agree with TRBD2. J lost 1 base, V lost 3 bases, and 5 bases had no gene match. The CDR3 totals 16 residues. Germline CDR1 reads MDHEN; CDR2 reads SYDVKM. CDR3 DNA sequence: TGTGCCAGCAGTTTGGGACCTAGCGGGGGCACAGATACGCAGTATTTT. Its protein product is CASSLGPSGGTDTQYF. The full variable domain, with the rest looked up from reference TRBV28 and TRBJ2-3, is DVKVTQSSRYLVKRTGEKVFLECVQDMDHENMFWYRQDPGLGLRLIYFSYDVKMKEKGDIPEGYSVSREKKERFSLILESASTNQTSMYLCASSLGPSGGTDTQYFGPGTRLTVL.

This clone appeared a single time. The rearrangement joins TRBV23-1 to TRBJ1-6; D unclear. TRBV23-1 counts as an open reading frame of uncertain function. The CDR3 runs to 16 residues. V was trimmed by 7 bases and J by 0 bases, leaving 13 bases between them. The CDR3 reads CASNGGRSSYNSPLHF. The CDR3 nucleotides read TGCGCCAGCAACGGAGGACGGAGCTCCTATAATTCACCCCTCCACTTT.

The V gene is TRBV11-3, the J gene TRBJ2-7; 9 bases map to TRBD2. From germline, CDR1 is SGHNT and CDR2 YENEEA. V lost 2 bases, J lost 4 bases, and 6 bases stayed unmatched. There are 15 residues in the CDR3. CDR3 region: CASSLSLAGPYEQYF. CDR3 nucleotide sequence: TGTGCCAGCAGCTTATCACTAGCGGGCCCTTACGAGCAGTACTTC.

The chain combines TRBV7-8 with TRBJ2-2, with 10 nucleotides matching TRBD1. CDR3 length: 16 residues. V lost 3 bases, J lost 7 bases, and 8 bases stayed unmatched. CDR1 and CDR2 (germline): SGHVS, FQNEAQ. CDR3: CASSLLGQGIVGELFF. CDR3 sequence (DNA): TGTGCCAGCAGCTTGTTGGGACAGGGGATCGTCGGGGAGCTGTTTTTT.

Only one count was recorded for this clone. The V call is TRBV9, the J call TRBJ1-2; unclear D gene. CDR3 length: 14 residues. Germline loops: CDR1 SGDLS, CDR2 YYNGEE. V was trimmed by 2 bases and J by 2 bases, leaving 10 bases between them. CDR3 region: CASSVGSGNYGYTF. In DNA, the CDR3 is TGTGCCAGCAGCGTTGGGTCAGGCAACTATGGCTACACCTTC.

The chain recombines TRBV25-1 with TRBJ2-5; 7 positions agree with TRBD2. CDR3 length: 14 residues. The V gene's germline CDR1 is MGHDK and CDR2 SYGVNS. The trim removed 2 bases at V and 3 bases at J, leaving 3 bases unmatched. In nucleotides, the CDR3 is TGTGCCAGCAGTGAAACTAGCGAGAAAGAGACCCAGTACTTC. It encodes CASSETSEKETQYF.

The gene calls are TRBV27 and TRBJ2-1; TRBD2 matches at 8 bases. CDR1 is MNHEY and CDR2 is SMNVEV in the germline V gene (reference sequence). This CDR3 is built from 11 residues. Trimming took 7 bases from V and 8 from J; bases not matched to a gene: 1. This chain's CDR3 is CASNSGDEQFF. The CDR3 DNA reads TGTGCCAGCAATAGCGGGGATGAGCAGTTCTTC.

The rearrangement links TRBV19 to TRBJ1-2; perhaps TRBD1 as D (6 bases). Germline V gene lookup returns CDR1 LNHDA and CDR2 SQIVND (reference sequence). V gave up 6 bases and J gave up 0 bases, with 14 bases separating them. There are 15 residues in the CDR3. CDR3 sequence reads: CASSDLRGTNYGYTF. CDR3 DNA: TGTGCCAGTAGCGACCTCAGGGGAACTAACTATGGCTACACCTTC.

V gene TRBV28 combines with J gene TRBJ1-4; tentative D call: TRBD1 (5 bases). Trimming removed 0 bases at V and 5 bases at J, with 13 bases between. Germline V gene sequence: CDR1 MDHEN, CDR2 SYDVKM. The CDR3 is made up of 16 amino acids. In DNA form, the CDR3 reads TGTGCCAGCAGTTTATGGGGGCAGGGTCTAAATGAAAAACTGTTTTTT. Protein: CASSLWGQGLNEKLFF.

The V gene is TRBV10-1, the J gene TRBJ1-1; D is uncertain. This CDR3 has 13 residues. The germline V gene encodes CDR1 WNHNN and CDR2 SYGVQD (reference sequence). V was clipped by 4 bases and J by 2 bases, with 8 bases between them. The CDR3 bases are TGCGCCAGCAGTGTTTCAATAAACACTGAAGCTTTCTTT. This encodes CASSVSINTEAFF.

This clone showed up just once. The chain is built from TRBV2 and TRBJ2-1, with 7 bases lining up with TRBD2. Germline V gene sequence: CDR1 SNHLY, CDR2 FYNNEI. The CDR3 length is 14 residues. J gave up 6 bases and V 6 bases, and 8 bases lay outside the gene matches. CDR3 sequence: CASRAGLPINEQFF. CDR3 DNA sequence: TGTGCCAGCAGAGCGGGACTCCCTATCAATGAGCAGTTCTTC. Full variable domain (missing parts from reference TRBV2 and TRBJ2-1): EPEVTQTPSHQVTQMGQEVILRCVPISNHLYFYWYRQILGQKVEFLVSFYNNEISEKSEIFDDQFSVERPDGSNFTLKIRSTKLEDSAMYFCASRAGLPINEQFFGPGTRLTVL.

The J gene is TRBJ2-2, the V gene TRBV2; tentative D call: TRBD1 (5 bases). The CDR3 is 13 amino acids. Trimming left V 11 bases short and J 0 bases short, with 10 bases between. Looked up from germline, CDR1 is SNHLY and CDR2 is FYNNEI. The CDR3 DNA reads TGTGCCGGGGCGGCTTCGAACACCGGGGAGCTGTTTTTT. This sequence encodes CAGAASNTGELFF.